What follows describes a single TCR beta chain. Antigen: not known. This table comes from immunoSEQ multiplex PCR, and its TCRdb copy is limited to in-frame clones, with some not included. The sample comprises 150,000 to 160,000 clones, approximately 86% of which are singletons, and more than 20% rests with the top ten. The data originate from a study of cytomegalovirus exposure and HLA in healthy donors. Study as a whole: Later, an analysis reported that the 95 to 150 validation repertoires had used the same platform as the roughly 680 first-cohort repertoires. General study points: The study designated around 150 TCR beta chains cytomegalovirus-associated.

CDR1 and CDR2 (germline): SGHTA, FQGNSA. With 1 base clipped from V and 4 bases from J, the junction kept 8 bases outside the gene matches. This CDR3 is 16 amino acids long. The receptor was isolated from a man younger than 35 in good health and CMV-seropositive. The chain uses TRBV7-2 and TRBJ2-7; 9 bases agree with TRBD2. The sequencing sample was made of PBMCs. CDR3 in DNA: TGTGCCAGCAGCTTAGGAGCGGGCGGGGGGGCGTACGAGCAGTACTTC. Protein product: CASSLGAGGGAYEQYF. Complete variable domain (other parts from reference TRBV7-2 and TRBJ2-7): GAGVSQSPSNKVTEKGKDVELRCDPISGHTALYWYRQSLGQGLEFLIYFQGNSAPDKSGLPSDRFSAERTGGSVSTLTIQRTQQEDSAVYLCASSLGAGGGAYEQYFGPGTRLTVT.